This T cell receptor (beta chain) comes out of a study of blood T cells in healthy people across ages. This CDR3 has 16 amino acids. Germline V lookup: CDR1 SGHTA, CDR2 FQGTGA. Trimming took off 2 bases at V and 1 base at J, with 14 bases between the two ends. It was with a sample-barcoded 5' primer and a J-beta primer mix that a second PCR of about 7 to 12 cycles was run. MiXCR was run by TCRdb on the 5' RACE reads, yielding one entry per CDR3 protein. The sample has 890,000 or so distinct CDR3 sequences, approximately 59% seen once. The source material was blood. The chain links TRBV7-3 to TRBJ1-1; no firm D call. This TCR derives from a man between 25 and 39 years old in good health. Here the CDR3 reads CASSLGGSTKNTEAFF. The CDR3 nucleotides are TGTGCCAGCAGCTTAGGAGGGTCAACTAAGAACACTGAAGCTTTCTTT.